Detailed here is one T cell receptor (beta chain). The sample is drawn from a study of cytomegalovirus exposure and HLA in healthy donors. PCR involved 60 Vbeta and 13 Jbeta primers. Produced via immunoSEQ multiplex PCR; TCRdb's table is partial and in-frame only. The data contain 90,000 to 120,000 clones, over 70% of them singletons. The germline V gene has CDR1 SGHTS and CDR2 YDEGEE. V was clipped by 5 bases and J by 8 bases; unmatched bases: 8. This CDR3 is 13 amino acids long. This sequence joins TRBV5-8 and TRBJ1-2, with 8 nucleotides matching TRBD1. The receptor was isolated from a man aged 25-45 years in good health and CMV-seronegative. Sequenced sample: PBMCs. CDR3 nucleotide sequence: TGTGCCAGCAGGGGACAGGTTGGCTCCGGCTACACCTTC. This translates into CASRGQVGSGYTF.